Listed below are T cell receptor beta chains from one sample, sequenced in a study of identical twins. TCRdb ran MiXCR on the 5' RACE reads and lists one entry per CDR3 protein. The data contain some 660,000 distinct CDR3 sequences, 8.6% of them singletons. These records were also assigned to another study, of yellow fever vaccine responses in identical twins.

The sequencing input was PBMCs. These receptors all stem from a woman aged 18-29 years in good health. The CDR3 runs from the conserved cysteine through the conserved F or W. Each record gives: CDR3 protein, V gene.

CDR3aa: CARGSGTASLSSTDTQYF
v_gene: TRBV10-1

CDR3aa: CASSLLLSTSAQYF
v_gene: TRBV7-2

CDR3aa: CASSYSIHRGPTDTQYF
v_gene: TRBV6-5

CDR3aa: CASSMGQGGTDTQYF
v_gene: TRBV6-1

CDR3aa: CASNSGVRGDTQYF
v_gene: TRBV14

CDR3aa: CSARLLAGGPGELFF
v_gene: TRBV20-1

CDR3aa: CASSLEDGRTDTQYF
v_gene: TRBV5-1

CDR3aa: CASSLTLTTSEQYF
v_gene: TRBV5-1

CDR3aa: CASSYPKRDGHQPQHF
v_gene: TRBV27

CDR3aa: CASSQSGPARCRFF
v_gene: TRBV23-1

CDR3aa: CASSFQERTSGNNEQFF
v_gene: TRBV27

CDR3aa: CASSHLGGSLNNEQFF
v_gene: TRBV7-9

CDR3aa: CSARQGAYDNTGELFF
v_gene: TRBV20-1

CDR3aa: CASSLGQTPGTDTQYF
v_gene: TRBV3-1

CDR3aa: CASSYVLADSSYEQYF
v_gene: TRBV6-2/TRBV6-3

CDR3aa: CSASYGMNEQFF
v_gene: TRBV20-1

CDR3aa: CASSQENERGGPEAFF
v_gene: TRBV4-2

CDR3aa: CASSLSLAHQETQYF
v_gene: TRBV13

CDR3aa: CASSYEPLVRLTYEQYF
v_gene: TRBV6-2/TRBV6-3

CDR3aa: CASSYLGRRETQYF
v_gene: TRBV6-5

CDR3aa: CASSLISAGESTDTQYF
v_gene: TRBV12-3/TRBV12-4

CDR3aa: CASSLGDQLTTGELFF
v_gene: TRBV12-3/TRBV12-4

CDR3aa: CASSSTENTEAFF
v_gene: TRBV18

CDR3aa: CASRADRAVYNEQFF
v_gene: TRBV2

CDR3aa: CASTGTGGATGELFF
v_gene: TRBV25-1

CDR3aa: CASNTGPGNTIYF
v_gene: TRBV12-3/TRBV12-4

CDR3aa: CASSQTLVTGQETQYF
v_gene: TRBV4-3

CDR3aa: CASSQMGDSVSNTGELFF
v_gene: TRBV4-2